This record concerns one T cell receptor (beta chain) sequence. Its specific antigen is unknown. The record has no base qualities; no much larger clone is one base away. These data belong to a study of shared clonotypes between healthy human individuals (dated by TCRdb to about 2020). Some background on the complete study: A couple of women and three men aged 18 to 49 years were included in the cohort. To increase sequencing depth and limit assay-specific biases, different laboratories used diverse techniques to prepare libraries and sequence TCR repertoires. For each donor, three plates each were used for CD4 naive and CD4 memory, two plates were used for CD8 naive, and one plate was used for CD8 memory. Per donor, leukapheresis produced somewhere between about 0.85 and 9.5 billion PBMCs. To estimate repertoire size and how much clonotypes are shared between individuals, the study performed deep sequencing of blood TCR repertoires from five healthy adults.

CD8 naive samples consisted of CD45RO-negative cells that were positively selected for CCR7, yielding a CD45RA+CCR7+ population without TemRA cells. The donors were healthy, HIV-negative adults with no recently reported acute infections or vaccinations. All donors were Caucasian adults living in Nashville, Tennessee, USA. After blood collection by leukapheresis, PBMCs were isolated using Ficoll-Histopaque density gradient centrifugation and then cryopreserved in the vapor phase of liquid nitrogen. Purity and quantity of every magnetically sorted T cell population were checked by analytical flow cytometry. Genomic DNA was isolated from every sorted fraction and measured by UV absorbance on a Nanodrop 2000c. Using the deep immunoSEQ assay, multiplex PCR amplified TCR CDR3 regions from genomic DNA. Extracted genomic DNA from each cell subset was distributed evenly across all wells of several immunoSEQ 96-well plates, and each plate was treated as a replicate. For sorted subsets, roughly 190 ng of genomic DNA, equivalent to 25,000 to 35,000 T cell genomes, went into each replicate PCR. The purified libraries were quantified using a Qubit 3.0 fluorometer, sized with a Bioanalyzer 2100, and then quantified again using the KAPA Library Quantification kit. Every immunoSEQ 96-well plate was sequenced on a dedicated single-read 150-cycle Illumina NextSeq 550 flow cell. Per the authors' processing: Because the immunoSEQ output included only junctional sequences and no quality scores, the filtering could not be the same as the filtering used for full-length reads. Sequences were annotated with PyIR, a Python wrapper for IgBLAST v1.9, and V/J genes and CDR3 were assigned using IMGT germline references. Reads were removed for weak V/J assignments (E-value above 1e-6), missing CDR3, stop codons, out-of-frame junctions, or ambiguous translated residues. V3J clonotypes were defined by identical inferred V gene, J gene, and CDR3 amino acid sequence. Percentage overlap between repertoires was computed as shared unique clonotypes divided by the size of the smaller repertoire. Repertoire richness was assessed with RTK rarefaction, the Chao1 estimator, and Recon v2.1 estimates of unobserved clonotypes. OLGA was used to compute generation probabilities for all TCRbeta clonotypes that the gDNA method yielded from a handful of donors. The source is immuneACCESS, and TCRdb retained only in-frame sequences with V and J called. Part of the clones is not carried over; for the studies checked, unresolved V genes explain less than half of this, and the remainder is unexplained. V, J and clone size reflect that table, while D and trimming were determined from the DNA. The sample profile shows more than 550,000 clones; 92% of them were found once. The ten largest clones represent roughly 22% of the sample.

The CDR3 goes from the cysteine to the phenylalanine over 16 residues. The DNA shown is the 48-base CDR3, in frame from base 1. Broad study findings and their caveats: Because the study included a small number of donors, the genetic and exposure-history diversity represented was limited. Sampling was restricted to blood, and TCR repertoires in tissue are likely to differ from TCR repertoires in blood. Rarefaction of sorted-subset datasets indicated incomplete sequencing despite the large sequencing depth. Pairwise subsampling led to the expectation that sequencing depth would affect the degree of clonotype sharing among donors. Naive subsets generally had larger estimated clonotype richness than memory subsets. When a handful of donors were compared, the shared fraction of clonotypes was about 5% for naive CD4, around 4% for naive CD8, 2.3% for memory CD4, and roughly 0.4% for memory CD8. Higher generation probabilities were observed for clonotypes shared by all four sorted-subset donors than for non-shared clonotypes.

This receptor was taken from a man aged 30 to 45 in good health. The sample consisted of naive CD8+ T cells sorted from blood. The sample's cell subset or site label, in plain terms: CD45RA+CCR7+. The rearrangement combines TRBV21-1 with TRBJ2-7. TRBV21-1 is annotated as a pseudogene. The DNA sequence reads TGTGCCAGCAGCAAATGGGAGGACAGCCCATTCTACGAGCAGTACTTC. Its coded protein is CASSKWEDSPFYEQYF.